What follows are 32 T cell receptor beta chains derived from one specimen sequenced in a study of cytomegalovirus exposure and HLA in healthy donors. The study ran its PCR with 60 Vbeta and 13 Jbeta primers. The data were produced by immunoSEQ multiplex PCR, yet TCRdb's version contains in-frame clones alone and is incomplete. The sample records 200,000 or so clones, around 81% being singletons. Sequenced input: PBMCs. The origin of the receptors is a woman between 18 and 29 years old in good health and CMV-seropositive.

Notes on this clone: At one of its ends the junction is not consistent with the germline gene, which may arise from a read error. CDR3 region: CASSQDGTSGANGLTF. The CDR3 DNA is TGTGCCAGCAGCCAAGATGGGACATCTGGGGCCAACGGCCTGACTTTC. V and J are TRBV4-2 and TRBJ2-6, with D perhaps TRBD1 (6 bases). Germline CDR1 LGHNA, CDR2 YNFKEQ. The CDR3 totals 16 residues.

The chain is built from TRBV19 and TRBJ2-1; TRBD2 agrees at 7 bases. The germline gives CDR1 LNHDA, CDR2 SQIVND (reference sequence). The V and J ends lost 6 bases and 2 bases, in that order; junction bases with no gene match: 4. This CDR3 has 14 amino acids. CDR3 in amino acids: CASRTSGAYNEQFF. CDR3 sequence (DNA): TGTGCCAGTAGGACAAGCGGGGCCTACAATGAGCAGTTCTTC.

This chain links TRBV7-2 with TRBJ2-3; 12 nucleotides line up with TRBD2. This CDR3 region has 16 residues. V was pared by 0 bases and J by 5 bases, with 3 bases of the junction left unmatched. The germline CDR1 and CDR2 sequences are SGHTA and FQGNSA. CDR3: CASSLASSGGGDTQYF. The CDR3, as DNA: TGTGCCAGCAGCTTAGCCTCTAGCGGGGGGGGAGATACGCAGTATTTT. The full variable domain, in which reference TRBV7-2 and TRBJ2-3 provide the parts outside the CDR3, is GAGVSQSPSNKVTEKGKDVELRCDPISGHTALYWYRQSLGQGLEFLIYFQGNSAPDKSGLPSDRFSAERTGGSVSTLTIQRTQQEDSAVYLCASSLASSGGGDTQYFGPGTRLTVL.

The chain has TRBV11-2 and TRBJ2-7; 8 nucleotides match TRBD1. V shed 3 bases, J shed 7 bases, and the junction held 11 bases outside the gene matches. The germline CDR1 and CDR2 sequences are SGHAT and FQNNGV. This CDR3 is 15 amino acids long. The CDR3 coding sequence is TGTGCCAGCAGCTTTGGACAGGGCTCGCAACTGGAGCAGTACTTC. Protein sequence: CASSFGQGSQLEQYF.

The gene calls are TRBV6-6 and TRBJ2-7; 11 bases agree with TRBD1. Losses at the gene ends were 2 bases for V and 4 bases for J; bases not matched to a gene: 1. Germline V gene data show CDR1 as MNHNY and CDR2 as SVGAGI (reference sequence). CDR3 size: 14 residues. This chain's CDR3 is CASSYGTGGYEQYV. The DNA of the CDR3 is TGTGCCAGCAGTTACGGGACAGGGGGATACGAGCAGTACGTC.

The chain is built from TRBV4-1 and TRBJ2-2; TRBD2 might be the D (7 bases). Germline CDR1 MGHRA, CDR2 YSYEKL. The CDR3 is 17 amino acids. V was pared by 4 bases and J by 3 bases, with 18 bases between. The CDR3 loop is CASSLPGGRVDTGELFF. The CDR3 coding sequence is TGCGCCAGCAGCCTCCCCGGGGGGCGCGTGGACACCGGGGAGCTGTTTTTT.

The CDR3 region has the DNA TGCGCCAGCAGTGAGTCAGAACTTCAGGGGGCCTTTGAAGCTTTCTTT. Protein: CASSESELQGAFEAFF. The V gene is TRBV10-2, the J gene TRBJ1-1; 8 positions match TRBD1. Germline loops: CDR1 WSHSY, CDR2 SAAADI. V gave up 0 bases and J gave up 7 bases; unmatched junction bases: 10. The CDR3 is 16 amino acids.

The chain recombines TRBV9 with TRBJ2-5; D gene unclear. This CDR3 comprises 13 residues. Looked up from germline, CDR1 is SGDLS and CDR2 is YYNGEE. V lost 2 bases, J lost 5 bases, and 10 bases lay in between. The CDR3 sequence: CASSVLSHETQYF. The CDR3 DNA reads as TGTGCCAGCAGCGTCCTGTCACATGAGACCCAGTACTTC.

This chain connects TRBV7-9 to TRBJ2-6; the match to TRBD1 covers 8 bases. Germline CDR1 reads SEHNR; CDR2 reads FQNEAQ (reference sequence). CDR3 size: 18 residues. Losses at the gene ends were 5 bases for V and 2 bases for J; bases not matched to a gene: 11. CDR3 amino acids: CASSRPDRGVAGANVLTF. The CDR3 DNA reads TGTGCCAGCAGCCGTCCAGACAGGGGAGTAGCTGGGGCCAACGTCCTGACTTTC.

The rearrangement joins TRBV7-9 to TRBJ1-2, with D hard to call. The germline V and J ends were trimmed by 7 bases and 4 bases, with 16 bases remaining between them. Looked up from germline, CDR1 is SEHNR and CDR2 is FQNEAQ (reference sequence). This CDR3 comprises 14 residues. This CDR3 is CASIPGTDPYGYTF. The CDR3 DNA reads TGTGCCAGCATCCCAGGAACAGACCCCTATGGCTACACCTTC.

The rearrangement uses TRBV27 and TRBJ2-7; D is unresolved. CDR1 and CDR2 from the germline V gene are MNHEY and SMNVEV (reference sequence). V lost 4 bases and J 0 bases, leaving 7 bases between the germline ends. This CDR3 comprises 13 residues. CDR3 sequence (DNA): TGTGCCAGCAGTTCCTCCAGCTCCTACGAGCAGTACTTC. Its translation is CASSSSSSYEQYF.

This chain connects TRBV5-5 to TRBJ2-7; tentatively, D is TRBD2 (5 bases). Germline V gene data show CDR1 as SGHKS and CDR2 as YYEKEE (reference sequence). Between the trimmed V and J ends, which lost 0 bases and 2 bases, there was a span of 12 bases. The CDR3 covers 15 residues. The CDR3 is CASSLELGRTYEQYV. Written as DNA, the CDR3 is TGTGCCAGCAGCTTGGAGCTAGGGAGAACCTACGAGCAGTACGTC.

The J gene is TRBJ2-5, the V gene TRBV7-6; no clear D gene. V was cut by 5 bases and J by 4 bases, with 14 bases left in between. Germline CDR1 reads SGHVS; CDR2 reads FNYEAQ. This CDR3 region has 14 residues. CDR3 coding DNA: TGTGCCAGCAGCCCCCAGAGCGCTGGAGAGACCCAGTACTTC. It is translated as CASSPQSAGETQYF.

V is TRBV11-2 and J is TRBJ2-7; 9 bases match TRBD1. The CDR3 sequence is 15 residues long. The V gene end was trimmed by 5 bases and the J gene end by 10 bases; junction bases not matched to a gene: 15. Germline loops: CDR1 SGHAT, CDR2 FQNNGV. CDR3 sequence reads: CASSDPGQGGLDQYF. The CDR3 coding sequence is TGTGCCAGCAGCGACCCGGGACAGGGAGGTCTCGATCAGTACTTC.

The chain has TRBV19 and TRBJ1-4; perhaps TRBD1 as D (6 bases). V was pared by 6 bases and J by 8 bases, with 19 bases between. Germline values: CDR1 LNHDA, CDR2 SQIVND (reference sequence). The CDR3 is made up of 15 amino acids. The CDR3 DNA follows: TGTGCCAGTAGCGGGAGGGGCAGGGGTGACGAAAAACTGTTTTTT. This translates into CASSGRGRGDEKLFF. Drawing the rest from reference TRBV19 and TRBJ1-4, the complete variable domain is DGGITQSPKYLFRKEGQNVTLSCEQNLNHDAMYWYRQDPGQGLRLIYYSQIVNDFQKGDIAEGYSVSREKKESFPLTVTSAQKNPTAFYLCASSGRGRGDEKLFFGSGTQLSVL.

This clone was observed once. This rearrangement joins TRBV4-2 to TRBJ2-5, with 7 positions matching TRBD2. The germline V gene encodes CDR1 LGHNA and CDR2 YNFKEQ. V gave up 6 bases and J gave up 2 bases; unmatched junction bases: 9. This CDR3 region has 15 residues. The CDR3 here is CASSRSGGLQETQYF. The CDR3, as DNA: TGTGCCAGCAGTCGGTCCGGGGGGTTACAAGAGACCCAGTACTTC.

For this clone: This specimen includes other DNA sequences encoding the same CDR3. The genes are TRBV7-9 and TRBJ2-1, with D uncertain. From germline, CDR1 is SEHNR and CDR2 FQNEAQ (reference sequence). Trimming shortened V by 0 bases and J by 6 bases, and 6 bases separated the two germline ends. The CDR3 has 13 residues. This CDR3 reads CASSLASSNEQFF. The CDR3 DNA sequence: TGTGCCAGCAGCTTAGCCTCTAGCAATGAGCAGTTCTTC.

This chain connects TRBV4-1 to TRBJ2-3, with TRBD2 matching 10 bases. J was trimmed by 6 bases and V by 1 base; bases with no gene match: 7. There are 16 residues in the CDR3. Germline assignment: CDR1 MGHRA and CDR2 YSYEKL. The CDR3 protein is CASSQGSGGAWDTQYF. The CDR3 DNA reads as TGCGCCAGCAGCCAAGGGAGCGGGGGGGCCTGGGATACGCAGTATTTT.

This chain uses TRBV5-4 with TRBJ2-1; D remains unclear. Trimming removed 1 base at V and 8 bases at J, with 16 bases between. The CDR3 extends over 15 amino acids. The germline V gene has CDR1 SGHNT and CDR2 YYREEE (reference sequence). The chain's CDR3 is CASSLLAGPTHEQFF. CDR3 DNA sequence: TGTGCCAGCAGCTTGTTGGCAGGCCCAACCCATGAGCAGTTCTTC.

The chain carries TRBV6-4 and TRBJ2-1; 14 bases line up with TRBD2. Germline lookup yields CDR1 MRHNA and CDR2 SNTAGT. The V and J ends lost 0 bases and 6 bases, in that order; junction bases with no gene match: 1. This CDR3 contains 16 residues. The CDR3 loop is CASSDSTSGGVNEQFF. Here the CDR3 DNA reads TGTGCCAGCAGTGACTCGACTAGCGGGGGGGTCAATGAGCAGTTCTTC.

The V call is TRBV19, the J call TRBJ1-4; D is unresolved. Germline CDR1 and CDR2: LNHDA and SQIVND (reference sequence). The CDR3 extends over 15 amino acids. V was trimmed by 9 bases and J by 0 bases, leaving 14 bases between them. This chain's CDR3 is CASSLTVATNEKLFF. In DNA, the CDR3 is TGTGCCAGCTCCCTTACAGTTGCAACTAATGAAAAACTGTTTTTT.

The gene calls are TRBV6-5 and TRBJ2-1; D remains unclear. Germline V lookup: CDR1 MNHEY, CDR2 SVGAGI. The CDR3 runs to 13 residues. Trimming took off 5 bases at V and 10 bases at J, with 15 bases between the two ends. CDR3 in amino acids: CASSQAFPLEQFF. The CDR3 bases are TGTGCCAGCAGTCAGGCATTCCCCTTGGAGCAGTTCTTC.

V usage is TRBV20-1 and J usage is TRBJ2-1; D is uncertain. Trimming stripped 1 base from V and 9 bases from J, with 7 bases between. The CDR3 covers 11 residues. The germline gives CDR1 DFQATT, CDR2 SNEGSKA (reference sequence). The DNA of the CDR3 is TGCAGTGCTAGAGTTAGCATTGAGCAGTTCTTC. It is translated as CSARVSIEQFF.

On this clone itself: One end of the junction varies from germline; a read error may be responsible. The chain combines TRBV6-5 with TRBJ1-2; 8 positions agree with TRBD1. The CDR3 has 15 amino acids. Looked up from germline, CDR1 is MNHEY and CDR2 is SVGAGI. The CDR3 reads CAGSQPGGPNYGYTF. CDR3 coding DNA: TGTGCCGGCAGTCAACCAGGGGGCCCTAACTATGGCTACACCTTC.

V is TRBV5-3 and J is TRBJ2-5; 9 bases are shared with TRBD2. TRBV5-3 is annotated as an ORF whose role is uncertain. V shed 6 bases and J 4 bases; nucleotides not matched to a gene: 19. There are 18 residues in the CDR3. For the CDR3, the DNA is TGTGCCAGAATGGGCCAGGCGGGGGGGTACCTTTTCCCAGAGACCCAGTACTTC. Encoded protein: CARMGQAGGYLFPETQYF.

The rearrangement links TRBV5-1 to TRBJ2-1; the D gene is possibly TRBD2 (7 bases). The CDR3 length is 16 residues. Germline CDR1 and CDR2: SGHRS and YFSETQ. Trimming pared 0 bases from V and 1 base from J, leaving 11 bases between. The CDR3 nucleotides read TGCGCCAGCAGCTTGGTTGGGGGGGCATCCTACAATGAGCAGTTCTTC. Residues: CASSLVGGASYNEQFF.

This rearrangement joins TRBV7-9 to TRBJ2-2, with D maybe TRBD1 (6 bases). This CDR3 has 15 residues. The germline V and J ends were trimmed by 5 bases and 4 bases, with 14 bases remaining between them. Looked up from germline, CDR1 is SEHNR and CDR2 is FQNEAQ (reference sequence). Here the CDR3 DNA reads TGTGCCAGCAGCGTATGGACAGCCGCCACCGGGGAGCTGTTTTTT. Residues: CASSVWTAATGELFF.

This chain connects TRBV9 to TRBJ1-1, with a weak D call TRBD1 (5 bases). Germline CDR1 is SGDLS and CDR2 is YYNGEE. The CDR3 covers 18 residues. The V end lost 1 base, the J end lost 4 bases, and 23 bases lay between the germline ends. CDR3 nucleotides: TGTGCCAGCAGCGTATGGCCGGAAAGCGGCGGGGGGGGCACTGAAGCTTTCTTT. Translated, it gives CASSVWPESGGGGTEAFF.

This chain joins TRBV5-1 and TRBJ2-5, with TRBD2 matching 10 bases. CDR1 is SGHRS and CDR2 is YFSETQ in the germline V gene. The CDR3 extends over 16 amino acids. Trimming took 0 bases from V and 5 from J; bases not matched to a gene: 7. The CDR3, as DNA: TGCGCCAGCAGCTTGGACCTAGCGGGGGACGGGGAGACCCAGTACTTC. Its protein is CASSLDLAGDGETQYF.

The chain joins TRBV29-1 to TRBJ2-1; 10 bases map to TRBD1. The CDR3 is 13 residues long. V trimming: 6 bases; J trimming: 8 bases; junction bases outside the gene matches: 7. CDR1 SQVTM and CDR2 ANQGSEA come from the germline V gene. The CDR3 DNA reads TGCAGCGTATTCCCTGGGACAGGGGATGAGCAGTTCTTC. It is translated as CSVFPGTGDEQFF.

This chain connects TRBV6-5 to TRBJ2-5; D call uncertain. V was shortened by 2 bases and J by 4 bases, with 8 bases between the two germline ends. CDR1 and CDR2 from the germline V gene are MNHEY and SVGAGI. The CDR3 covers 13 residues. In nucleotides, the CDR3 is TGTGCCAGCAGTTACGCCCGCGTAGAGACCCAGTACTTC. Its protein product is CASSYARVETQYF.

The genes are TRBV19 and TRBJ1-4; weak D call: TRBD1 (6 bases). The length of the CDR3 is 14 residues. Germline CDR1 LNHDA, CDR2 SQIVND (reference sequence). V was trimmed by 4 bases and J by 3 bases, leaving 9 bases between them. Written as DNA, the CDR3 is TGTGCCAGTAGTACCGGACAGCCTAATGAAAAACTGTTTTTT. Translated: CASSTGQPNEKLFF.